The clone carrying this T cell receptor beta chain was detected a few times. This specimen comes from a study of sequential checkpoint blockade in melanoma. The overall study: Patients were randomized 1:1 to nivolumab-then-ipilimumab or ipilimumab-then-nivolumab first-line. Each arm's sequence ended with maintenance nivolumab.

The table came from immunoSEQ multiplex PCR; TCRdb's copy has only in-frame clones and leaves some out. The data show about 21,000 clones, around 80% seen once. As for treatment: randomized to nivolumab then ipilimumab (arm A) or the reverse (arm B). Patients had received no earlier DNA-damaging chemotherapy. Sorted cells were live CD3+CD8+, lacking CD19 and CD56, from PBMCs. The CDR3 is 16 residues long. Per germline, CDR1 LNHDA and CDR2 SQIVND (reference sequence). The V gene end was trimmed by 1 base and the J gene end by 2 bases; junction bases not matched to a gene: 3. This material consisted of CD8+ T cells sorted from blood (inferred from file names), taken from a patient given nivolumab and ipilimumab in sequence. The genes are TRBV19 and TRBJ1-5, with 9 bases matching TRBD1. The source of this sequence is a human donor with melanoma. CDR3 sequence reads: CASSIVGQGRNQPQHF. Here the CDR3 DNA reads TGTGCCAGTAGTATAGTGGGACAGGGTCGCAATCAGCCCCAGCATTTT.